This TCR beta chain was captured by sequencing in a study of tumor-infiltrating lymphocytes in primary liver carcinoma. They got blood RNA out of unsorted whole blood and also pulled out germline DNA. Constant-region priming of about 500 ng total RNA yielded TCR beta cDNA. Nested multiplex PCR, run for three rounds with slightly modified ARM-PCR, yielded TCR beta libraries. TCRdb used MiXCR to reprocess the multiplex PCR reads, holding one entry per CDR3 protein. The sample consists of 180,000 or so distinct CDR3 sequences, roughly 60% of them appearing once. The source is a man in his forties with primary liver carcinoma and hepatitis B virus infection. The sequenced material came from peripheral blood.

The CDR3 bases are TGTGCCAGCAGCGCCTGGACTAGCGGTGAGCAGTACTTC. Residues: CASSAWTSGEQYF. The chain combines TRBV11-2 with TRBJ2-7; 10 bases map to TRBD2. The CDR3 sequence is 13 residues long. J gave up 7 bases and V 5 bases, and 5 bases lay outside the gene matches. CDR1 SGHAT and CDR2 FQNNGV come from the germline V gene.